The present T cell receptor (beta chain) was sequenced within a study of read filtering for tumor transcriptome and immune sequencing. Study as a whole: Mean patient age was approximately 66 years, range about 45 to 90; approximately 17 male, 14 female. Revised staging placed eight or nine patients in R-ISS I, about 17 in II, 6 or 7 in III. RNA-seq yielded only about 80 to 1,400 TCR reads, IR-seq about 3.5 to 10.27 million. Findings and caveats of the study: Sorted CD138-negative bone marrow cells were not purified T cells.

From 300 to 400 ng of RNA, a library with molecular barcoded alpha/delta and beta/gamma adaptors was made. TCRdb re-analysed the reads in MiXCR, keeping a single row per CDR3 protein. The data show nearly 60,000 distinct CDR3 sequences, approximately 13% seen once. V gave up 0 bases and J gave up 5 bases, with 13 bases separating them. The V gene's germline CDR1 is MGHRA and CDR2 YSYEKL. The CDR3 spans 15 residues. This clonotype has ten or more counts. Antigen specificity is unknown. V gene TRBV4-1 combines with J gene TRBJ1-1, with D possibly matching TRBD1 (6 bases). The receptor was isolated from a donor over 35 with multiple myeloma. Sequencing input: a population of CD138-negative cells sorted from bone marrow. The CDR3 DNA is TGCGCCAGCAGCCAAGATGTCCAGGGGTGGACTGAAGCTTTCTTT. Amino acids: CASSQDVQGWTEAFF.